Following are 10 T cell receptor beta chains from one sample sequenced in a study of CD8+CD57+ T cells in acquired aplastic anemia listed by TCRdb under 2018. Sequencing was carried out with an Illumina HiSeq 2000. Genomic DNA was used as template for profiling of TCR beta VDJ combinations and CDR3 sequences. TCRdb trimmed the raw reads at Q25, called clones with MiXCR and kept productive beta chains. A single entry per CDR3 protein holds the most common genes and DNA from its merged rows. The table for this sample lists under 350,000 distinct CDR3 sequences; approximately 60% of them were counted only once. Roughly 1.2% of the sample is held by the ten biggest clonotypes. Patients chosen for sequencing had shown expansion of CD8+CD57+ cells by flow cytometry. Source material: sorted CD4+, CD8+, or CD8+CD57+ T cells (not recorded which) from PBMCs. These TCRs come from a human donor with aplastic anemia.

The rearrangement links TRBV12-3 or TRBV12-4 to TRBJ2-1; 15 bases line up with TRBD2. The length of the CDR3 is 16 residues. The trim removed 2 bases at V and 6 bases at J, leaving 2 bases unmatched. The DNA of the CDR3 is TGTGCCAGCAGTTTATGGACTAGCGGGGGGGCCAATGAGCAGTTCTTC. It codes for CASSLWTSGGANEQFF.

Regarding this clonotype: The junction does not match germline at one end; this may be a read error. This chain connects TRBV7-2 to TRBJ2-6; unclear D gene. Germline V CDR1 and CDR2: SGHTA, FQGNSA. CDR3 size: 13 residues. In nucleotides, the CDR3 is TGTGCCAGCAGCTTAACAGCCATGAACACTGAAGCTTTC. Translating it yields CASSLTAMNTEAF.

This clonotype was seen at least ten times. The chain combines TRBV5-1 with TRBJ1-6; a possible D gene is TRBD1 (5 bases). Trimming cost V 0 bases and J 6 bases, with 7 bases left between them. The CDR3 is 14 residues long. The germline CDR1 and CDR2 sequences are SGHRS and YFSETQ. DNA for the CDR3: TGCGCCAGCAGCTTGGGGGACCGTAATTCACCCCTCCACTTT. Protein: CASSLGDRNSPLHF.

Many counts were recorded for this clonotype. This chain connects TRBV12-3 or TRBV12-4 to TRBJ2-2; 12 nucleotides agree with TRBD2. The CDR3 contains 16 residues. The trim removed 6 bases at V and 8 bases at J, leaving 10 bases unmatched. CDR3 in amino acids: CASSRTSGVLKGELFF. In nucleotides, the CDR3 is TGTGCCAGCAGCAGGACTAGCGGGGTTCTGAAGGGGGAGCTGTTTTTT.

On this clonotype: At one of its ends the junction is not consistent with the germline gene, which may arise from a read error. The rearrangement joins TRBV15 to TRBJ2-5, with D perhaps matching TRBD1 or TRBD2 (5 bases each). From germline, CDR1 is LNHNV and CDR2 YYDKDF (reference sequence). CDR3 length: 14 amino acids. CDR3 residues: CTTSRDRDQGTQYF. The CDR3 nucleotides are TGTACCACCAGCAGGGATCGGGATCAAGGAACCCAGTACTTC.

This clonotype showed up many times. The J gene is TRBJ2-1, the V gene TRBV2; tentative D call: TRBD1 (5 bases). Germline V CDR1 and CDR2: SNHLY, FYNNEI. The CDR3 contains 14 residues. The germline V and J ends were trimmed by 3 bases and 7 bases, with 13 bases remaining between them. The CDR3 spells CASSEVYYRNEQFF. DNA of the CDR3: TGTGCCAGCAGTGAGGTTTACTACAGGAATGAGCAGTTCTTC.

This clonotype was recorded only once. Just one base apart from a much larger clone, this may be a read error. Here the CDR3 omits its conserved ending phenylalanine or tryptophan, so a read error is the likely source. The CDR3 nucleotides are TGTGCCAGCAGTTTACGGGGGAGGGGTAAGGAAGCTTTCTTA. Amino acids: CASSLRGRGKEAFL. V usage is TRBV27 and J usage is TRBJ1-1; D may be TRBD1 (5 bases). The CDR3 runs to 14 residues. V lost 2 bases to trimming and J lost 8 bases, with 15 bases between them. Germline CDR1 is MNHEY and CDR2 is SMNVEV (reference sequence).

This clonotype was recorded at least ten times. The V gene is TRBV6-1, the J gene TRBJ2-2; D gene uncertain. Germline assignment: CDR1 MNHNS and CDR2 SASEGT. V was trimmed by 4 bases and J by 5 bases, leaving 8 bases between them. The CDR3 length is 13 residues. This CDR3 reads CASSVRETGELFF. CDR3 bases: TGTGCCAGCAGTGTAAGGGAAACCGGGGAGCTGTTTTTT.

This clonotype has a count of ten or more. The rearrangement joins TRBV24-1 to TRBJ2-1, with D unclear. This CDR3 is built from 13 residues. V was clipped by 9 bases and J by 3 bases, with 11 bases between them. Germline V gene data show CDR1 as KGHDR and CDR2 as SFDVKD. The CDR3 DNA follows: TGTGCCACCCTGGGCAAGATCTACAATGAGCAGTTCTTC. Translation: CATLGKIYNEQFF.

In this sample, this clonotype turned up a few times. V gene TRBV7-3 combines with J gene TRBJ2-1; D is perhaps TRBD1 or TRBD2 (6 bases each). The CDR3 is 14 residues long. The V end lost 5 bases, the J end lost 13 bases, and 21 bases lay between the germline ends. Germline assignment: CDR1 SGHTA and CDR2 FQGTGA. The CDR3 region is CASSPSVDGGGQFF. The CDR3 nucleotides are TGTGCCAGCAGCCCCTCGGTCGACGGGGGCGGACAGTTCTTC.